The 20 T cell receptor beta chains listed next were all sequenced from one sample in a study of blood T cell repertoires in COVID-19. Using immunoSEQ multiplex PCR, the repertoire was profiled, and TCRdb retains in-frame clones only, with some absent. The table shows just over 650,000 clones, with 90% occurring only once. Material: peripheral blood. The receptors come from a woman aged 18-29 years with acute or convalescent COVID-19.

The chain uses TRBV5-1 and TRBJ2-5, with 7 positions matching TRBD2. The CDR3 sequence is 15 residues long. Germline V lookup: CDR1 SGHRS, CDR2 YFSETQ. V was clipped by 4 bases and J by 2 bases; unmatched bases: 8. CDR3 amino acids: CASSTGGTTQETQYF. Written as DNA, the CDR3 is TGCGCCAGCAGCACTGGGGGGACTACACAAGAGACCCAGTACTTC.

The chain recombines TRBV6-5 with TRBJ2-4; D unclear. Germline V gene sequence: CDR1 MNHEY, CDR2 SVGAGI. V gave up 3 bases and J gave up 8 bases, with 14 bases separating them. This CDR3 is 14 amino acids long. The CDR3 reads CASSYYSGTDIQYF. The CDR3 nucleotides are TGTGCCAGCAGTTATTATTCGGGTACGGACATTCAGTACTTC.

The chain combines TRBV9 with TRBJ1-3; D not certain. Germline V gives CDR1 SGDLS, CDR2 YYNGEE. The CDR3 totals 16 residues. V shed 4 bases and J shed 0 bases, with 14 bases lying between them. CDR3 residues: CASSPRPGSSGNTIYF. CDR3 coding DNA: TGTGCCAGCAGCCCAAGGCCCGGGAGCTCTGGAAACACCATATATTTT.

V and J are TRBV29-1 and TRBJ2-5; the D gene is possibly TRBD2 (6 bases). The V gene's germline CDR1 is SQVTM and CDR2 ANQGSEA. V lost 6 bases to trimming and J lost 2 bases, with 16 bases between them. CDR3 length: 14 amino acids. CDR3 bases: TGCAGCGTAGGCGAAGCGGGCCGACAAGAGACCCAGTACTTC. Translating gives CSVGEAGRQETQYF.

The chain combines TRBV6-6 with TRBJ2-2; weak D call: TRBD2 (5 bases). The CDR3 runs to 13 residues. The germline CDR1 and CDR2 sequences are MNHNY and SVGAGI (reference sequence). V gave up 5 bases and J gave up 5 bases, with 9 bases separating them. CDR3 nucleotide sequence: TGTGCCAGCAGTCAGAGGGTGACCGGGGAGCTGTTTTTT. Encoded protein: CASSQRVTGELFF.

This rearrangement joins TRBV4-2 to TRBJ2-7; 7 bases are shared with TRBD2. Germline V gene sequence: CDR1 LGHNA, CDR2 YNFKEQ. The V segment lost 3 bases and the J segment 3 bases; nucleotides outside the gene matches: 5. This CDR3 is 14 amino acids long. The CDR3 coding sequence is TGTGCCAGCAGCCACCCAGGGACTATCTACGAGCAGTACTTC. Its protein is CASSHPGTIYEQYF.

CDR3 sequence: CASSGTGSGYGYTF. CDR3 sequence (DNA): TGTGCCAGCAGCGGGACAGGGTCGGGATATGGCTACACCTTC. The chain joins TRBV9 to TRBJ1-2; 8 nucleotides align to TRBD1. V lost 3 bases to trimming and J lost 5 bases; unmatched junction nucleotides: 6. The CDR3 spans 14 residues. Germline V gene lookup returns CDR1 SGDLS and CDR2 YYNGEE.

CDR3 in DNA: TGTGCCAGCAGCGCCGAGGGGGACCCTAATCAGCCCCAGCATTTT. It yields the protein CASSAEGDPNQPQHF. This chain links TRBV7-9 with TRBJ1-5; TRBD1 might be the D (6 bases). The ends were cut back, 5 bases at V and 4 bases at J, with 15 bases in the middle. Germline CDR1 and CDR2: SEHNR and FQNEAQ (reference sequence). CDR3 length: 15 amino acids. Supplemented by reference TRBV7-9 and TRBJ1-5, the full variable domain reads DTGVSQNPRHKITKRGQNVTFRCDPISEHNRLYWYRQTLGQGPEFLTYFQNEAQLEKSRLLSDRFSAERPKGSFSTLEIQRTEQGDSAMYLCASSAEGDPNQPQHFGDGTRLSIL.

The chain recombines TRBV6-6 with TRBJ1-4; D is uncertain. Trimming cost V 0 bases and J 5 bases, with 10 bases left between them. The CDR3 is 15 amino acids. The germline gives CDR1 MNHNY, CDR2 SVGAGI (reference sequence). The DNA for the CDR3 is TGTGCCAGCAGTTACTCTGGGCAGCCAAATGAAAAACTGTTTTTT. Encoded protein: CASSYSGQPNEKLFF.

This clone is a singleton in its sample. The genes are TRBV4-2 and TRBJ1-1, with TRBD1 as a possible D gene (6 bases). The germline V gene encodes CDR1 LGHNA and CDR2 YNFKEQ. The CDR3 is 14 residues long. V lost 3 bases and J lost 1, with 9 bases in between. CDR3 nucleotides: TGTGCCAGCAGCCATAGACAGGCGAACACTGAAGCTTTCTTT. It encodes CASSHRQANTEAFF.

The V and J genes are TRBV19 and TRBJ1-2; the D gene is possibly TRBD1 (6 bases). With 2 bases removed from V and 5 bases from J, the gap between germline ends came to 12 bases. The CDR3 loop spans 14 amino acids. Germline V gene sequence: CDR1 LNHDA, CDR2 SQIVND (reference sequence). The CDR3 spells CASSITGIGYGYTF. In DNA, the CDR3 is TGTGCCAGTAGTATAACAGGGATTGGGTATGGCTACACCTTC.

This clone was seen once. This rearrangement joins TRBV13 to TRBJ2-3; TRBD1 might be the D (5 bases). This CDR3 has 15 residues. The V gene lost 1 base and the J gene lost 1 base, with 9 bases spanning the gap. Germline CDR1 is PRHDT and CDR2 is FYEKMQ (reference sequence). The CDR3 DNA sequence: TGTGCCAGCAGCTTAGTAGGGGTCGGCACAGATACGCAGTATTTT. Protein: CASSLVGVGTDTQYF. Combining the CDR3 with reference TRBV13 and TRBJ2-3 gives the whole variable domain AAGVIQSPRHLIKEKRETATLKCYPIPRHDTVYWYQQGPGQDPQFLISFYEKMQSDKGSIPDRFSAQQFSDYHSELNMSSLELGDSALYFCASSLVGVGTDTQYFGPGTRLTVL.

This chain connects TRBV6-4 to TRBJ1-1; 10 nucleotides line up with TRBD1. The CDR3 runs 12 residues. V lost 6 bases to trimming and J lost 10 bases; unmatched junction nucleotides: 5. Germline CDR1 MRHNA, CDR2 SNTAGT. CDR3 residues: CASSPGQGPAFF. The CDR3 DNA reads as TGTGCCAGCAGCCCGGGACAGGGGCCAGCTTTCTTT.

The CDR3 reads CASSREGQGGSTEAFF. In DNA, the CDR3 is TGTGCCAGCAGCCGAGAAGGACAGGGCGGGAGCACTGAAGCTTTCTTT. The chain links TRBV14 to TRBJ1-1; the match to TRBD1 covers 8 bases. The CDR3 contains 16 residues. After removal of 4 bases from V and 4 bases from J, the junction contained 11 bases not matched to a gene. Per germline, CDR1 SGHDN and CDR2 FVKESK.

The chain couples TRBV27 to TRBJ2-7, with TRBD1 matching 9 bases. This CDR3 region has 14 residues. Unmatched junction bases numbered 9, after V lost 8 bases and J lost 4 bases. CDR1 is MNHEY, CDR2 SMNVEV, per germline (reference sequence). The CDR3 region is CASPTGTGLYEQYF. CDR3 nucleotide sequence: TGTGCCAGCCCTACCGGGACAGGGCTTTACGAGCAGTACTTC.

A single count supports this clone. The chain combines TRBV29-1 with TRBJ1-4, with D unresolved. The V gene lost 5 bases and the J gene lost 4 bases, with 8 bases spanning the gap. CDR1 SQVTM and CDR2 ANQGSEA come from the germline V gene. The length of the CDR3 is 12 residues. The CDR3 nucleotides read TGCAGCGTTAAGCGGGGTAATGAAAAACTGTTTTTT. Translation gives CSVKRGNEKLFF.

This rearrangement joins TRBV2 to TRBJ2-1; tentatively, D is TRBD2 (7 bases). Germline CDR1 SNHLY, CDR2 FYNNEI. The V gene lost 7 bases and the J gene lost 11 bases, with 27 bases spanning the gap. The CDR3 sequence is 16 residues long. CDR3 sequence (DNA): TGTGCCAGCATTAAGTATGGGGGGGCGGGGGACGGCCAGCAGTTCTTC. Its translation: CASIKYGGAGDGQQFF.

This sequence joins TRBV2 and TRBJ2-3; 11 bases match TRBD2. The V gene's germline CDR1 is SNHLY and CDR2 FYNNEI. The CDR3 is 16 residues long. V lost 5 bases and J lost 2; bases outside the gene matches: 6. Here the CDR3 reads CASSQSLAGDTDTQYF. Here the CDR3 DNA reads TGTGCCAGCAGTCAATCACTAGCGGGGGACACAGATACGCAGTATTTT.

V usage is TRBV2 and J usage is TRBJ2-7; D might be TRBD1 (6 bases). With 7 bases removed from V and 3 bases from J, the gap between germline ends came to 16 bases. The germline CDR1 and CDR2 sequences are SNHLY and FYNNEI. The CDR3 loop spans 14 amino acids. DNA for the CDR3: TGTGCCAGCACCGAACAGGGCTCAAACTACGAGCAGTACTTC. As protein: CASTEQGSNYEQYF. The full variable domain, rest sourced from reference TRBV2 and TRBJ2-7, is EPEVTQTPSHQVTQMGQEVILRCVPISNHLYFYWYRQILGQKVEFLVSFYNNEISEKSEIFDDQFSVERPDGSNFTLKIRSTKLEDSAMYFCASTEQGSNYEQYFGPGTRLTVT.

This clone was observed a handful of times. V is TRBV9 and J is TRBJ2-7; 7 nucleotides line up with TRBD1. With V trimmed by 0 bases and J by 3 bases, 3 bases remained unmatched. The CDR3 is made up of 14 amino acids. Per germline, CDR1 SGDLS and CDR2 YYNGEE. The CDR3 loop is CASSVGGDSYEQYF. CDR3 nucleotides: TGTGCCAGCAGCGTAGGTGGGGACAGCTACGAGCAGTACTTC.